These T cell receptor beta chains were read from a single sample in a study of T cell responses to AZD1222 COVID-19 vaccine. The data were produced by immunoSEQ multiplex PCR, yet TCRdb's version contains in-frame clones alone and is incomplete. The sample holds some 200,000 clones, 75% to 90% seen once. This material consisted of peripheral blood, taken on day 0 of AZD1222 vaccination. The receptors come from an adult in good health. Both conserved end residues are part of each CDR3. The order of the fields is J gene, D gene, V gene, clone size, CDR3 DNA, CDR3 protein. A D gene is named only where the DNA matches it firmly. Clone size is stated in some rows and not others, as once, few, many or a class when expanded.

>TRBJ2-7|TRBD1|TRBV28|NA
TGTGCCAGCAGTCACCCCGGACAGGGGAGCTCCTACGAGCAGTACTTC
CASSHPGQGSSYEQYF
>TRBJ2-3|NA|TRBV6-5|NA
TGTGCCAGCAGTTATAGGGTACCCACAGATACGCAGTATTTT
CASSYRVPTDTQYF
>TRBJ2-1|NA|TRBV28|NA
TGTGCCAGCAGAGCTATCGGGAATGAGCAGTTCTTC
CASRAIGNEQFF
>TRBJ2-3|TRBD2|TRBV11-2|once
TGTGCCAGCAGCCGCCTCGGGGGGGCGGGTAGCACAGATACGCAGTATTTT
CASSRLGGAGSTDTQYF
>TRBJ1-1|NA|TRBV7-2|few
TGTGCCAGCAGCGCCCTGGGGCTGGAAGGCACTGAAGCTTTCTTT
CASSALGLEGTEAFF
>TRBJ1-6|NA|TRBV5-1|NA
TGCGCCAGCAGCCTGACTCAGGGCCTTTATAATTCACCCCTCCACTTT
CASSLTQGLYNSPLHF
>TRBJ1-6|NA|TRBV10-3|NA
TGTGCCATCAGTGAGTCACAGAATTCACCCCTCCACTTT
CAISESQNSPLHF
>TRBJ2-7|NA|TRBV12-3/TRBV12-4|NA
TGTGCCAGCAGGGTGGCCAGGCGCTACGAGCAGTACTTC
CASRVARRYEQYF
>TRBJ2-2|NA|TRBV19|NA
TGTGCCAGTAGTACAGGGGTCAGCACCGGGGAGCTGTTTTTT
CASSTGVSTGELFF
>TRBJ1-4|NA|TRBV7-8|NA
TGTGCCAGCAGCCTGTATGCAACTAATGAAAAACTGTTTTTT
CASSLYATNEKLFF
>TRBJ1-1|NA|TRBV3-1/TRBV3-2|NA
TGTGCCAGCAGCCCCTCAACGAGGAACACTGAAGCTTTCTTT
CASSPSTRNTEAFF
>TRBJ1-5|TRBD1|TRBV28|NA
TGTGCCAGCAGACCCCCGGGACAGGGAGGGGGTCAGCCCCAGCATTTT
CASRPPGQGGGQPQHF
>TRBJ2-7|TRBD1|TRBV5-1|NA
TGCGCCAGCACCACACAGGGGACCTACGAGCAGTACTTC
CASTTQGTYEQYF
>TRBJ2-3|NA|TRBV9|NA
TGTGCCAGCAGCGGATTGGGTTATACGCAGTATTTT
CASSGLGYTQYF
>TRBJ2-6|NA|TRBV18|NA
TGTGCCAGCTCACCACAGGTTTCCTCTGGGGCCAACGTCCTGACTTTC
CASSPQVSSGANVLTF
>TRBJ2-7|TRBD1|TRBV6-5|NA
TGTGCCAGCAGAGCAACGACAGGGGGCCTTTACGAGCAGTACTTC
CASRATTGGLYEQYF
>TRBJ2-1|NA|TRBV6-5|NA
TGTGCCAGCAGTTACTCGGACACCTACAATGAGCAGTTCTTC
CASSYSDTYNEQFF
>TRBJ1-2|NA|TRBV5-1|NA
TGCGCCAGCAGCCTGAGCTCAGACTCCTATGGCTACACCTTC
CASSLSSDSYGYTF
>TRBJ1-2|NA|TRBV5-1|NA
TGCGCCAGCAGCCCAACCGTACCCAGGGGTTCCTATGGCTACACCTTC
CASSPTVPRGSYGYTF
>TRBJ1-2|TRBD1|TRBV28|NA
TGTGCCAGCAGGGGACAGGGGGCTTATGGCTACACCTTC
CASRGQGAYGYTF
>TRBJ2-2|TRBD1|TRBV10-3|NA
TGTGCCATCAGTGGATCCCAGGGGGCGAGCACCGGGGAGCTGTTTTTT
CAISGSQGASTGELFF
>TRBJ2-2|TRBD1|TRBV4-2|NA
TGTGCCAGCAGCCAAGATTCCGGACAGGGCTTAAGGAACACCGGGGAGCTGTTTTTT
CASSQDSGQGLRNTGELFF
>TRBJ1-2|TRBD1|TRBV5-6|NA
TGTGCCAGCAGTGTATCCGGGACAGGGTCTAACTATGGCTACACCTTC
CASSVSGTGSNYGYTF
>TRBJ2-2|NA|TRBV6-5|few
TGTGCCAGCACCTCTATTCTCCCTGGGGAGCTGTTTTTT
CASTSILPGELFF
>TRBJ1-6|NA|TRBV7-9|NA
TGTGCCAGCAGCGGGAGTTATGGAACAGGCCCCCTTTATAATTCACCCCTCCACTTT
CASSGSYGTGPLYNSPLHF
>TRBJ1-1|NA|TRBV19|NA
TGTGCCAGTAGTAGAAGAGACGGTGAAGCTTTCTTT
CASSRRDGEAFF
>TRBJ1-2|NA|TRBV28|NA
TGTGCCAGCAGCCCCCCCAGGGTTGGGTACACCTTC
CASSPPRVGYTF
>TRBJ2-1|TRBD2|TRBV7-9|once
TGTGCCAGCAGCTCCAGGACTAGTGAGCAGTTCTTC
CASSSRTSEQFF
>TRBJ1-6|TRBD1|TRBV11-2|NA
TGTGCCAGCAGCTCACGGACAGGGAACTCCTATAATTCACCCCTCCACTTT
CASSSRTGNSYNSPLHF
>TRBJ1-2|TRBD1|TRBV19|NA
TGTGCCAGTAGTACCGGACAGGCCCGTTTTTATGGCTACACCTTC
CASSTGQARFYGYTF
>TRBJ2-1|TRBD2|TRBV10-3|NA
TGTGCCATCAGTGAGTTTTGGGCGGGAGGAACCTCCTACAATGAGCAGTTCTTC
CAISEFWAGGTSYNEQFF
>TRBJ2-4|NA|TRBV27|NA
TGTGCCAGCAGTGGCTATCTTGGGACGGGGGCAGGGGTAACTCCAAACATTCAGTACTTC
CASSGYLGTGAGVTPNIQYF
>TRBJ2-2|TRBD2|TRBV28|NA
TGTGCCAGCAGTCCCGGGAGGGCCGATGGGACCGGGGAGCTGTTTTTT
CASSPGRADGTGELFF
>TRBJ1-5|NA|TRBV30|NA
TGTGCCTGGAGTTTGGGGGGAGGGGTGGGCAATCAGCCCCAGCATTTT
CAWSLGGGVGNQPQHF
>TRBJ2-1|TRBD2|TRBV4-2|NA
TGTGCCAGCAGCCAAGAAGTCCTAGCGGGGGGCTTTGCCAATGAGCAGTTCTTC
CASSQEVLAGGFANEQFF
>TRBJ1-1|NA|TRBV28|once
TGTGCCAGCAGAATTACAGGCTCGGGTAAAAACACTGAAGCTTTCTTT
CASRITGSGKNTEAFF
>TRBJ1-6|TRBD1|TRBV11-3|NA
TGTGCCAGCAGCTTGGAAAATTCAGGGGGCCAATCCCCCTTCCCCTCTCTCCACTTT
CASSLENSGGQSPFPSLHF
>TRBJ1-1|NA|TRBV28|NA
TGTGCCAGCATCCCTCCCAGGGTGAACACTGAAGCTTTCTTT
CASIPPRVNTEAFF
>TRBJ1-5|NA|TRBV12-3/TRBV12-4|NA
TGTGCCAGCAGCCCGAATCAGCCCCAGCATTTT
CASSPNQPQHF
>TRBJ1-2|TRBD1|TRBV7-9|NA
TGTGCCAGCAGCTTCGGGACAGGGGCCGAGAGGAGAGGCTACACCTTC
CASSFGTGAERRGYTF
>TRBJ1-4|NA|TRBV25-1|NA
TGTGCCAGCAGTGAATATACCCCTCGGGGGAAACTGTTTTTT
CASSEYTPRGKLFF
>TRBJ2-7|TRBD2|TRBV5-6|NA
TGTGCCAGCAGCTTGAGGTATAGCGGGGGGCGCTCCTACGAGCAGTACTTC
CASSLRYSGGRSYEQYF
>TRBJ1-3|NA|TRBV27|NA
TGTGCCAGCAGTTTATCCCCCGTAAACACCATATATTTT
CASSLSPVNTIYF
>TRBJ1-4|NA|TRBV5-1|once
TGCGCCAGCAGCCTAGGGGAAGTTCACGAAAAACTGTTTTTT
CASSLGEVHEKLFF